A selection of T cell receptor beta chains follows, all from one sample in a study of T cell repertoires in cytomegalovirus infection. From the reads, TCRdb called clonotypes with MiXCR, one entry per CDR3 protein. The table records 400,000 or so distinct CDR3 sequences, around 18% of them present only once. Material for sequencing was PBMCs. The receptors here all came from a human donor in good health (CMV status not recorded). Some clones in this sample may be carry-over from other donors' samples. CDR3s include the opening cysteine and the closing phenylalanine or tryptophan. A D gene is named only where the DNA matches it firmly. Clone size is stated in some rows and not others, as once, few, many or a class when expanded.

clone_size d_call j_call v_call cdr3_aa cdr3_nt
NA TRBD2 TRBJ2-3 TRBV5-6 CASSFGPGGRDTQYF TGTGCCAGCAGCTTCGGACCGGGGGGGCGAGATACGCAGTATTTT
once TRBD2 TRBJ2-7 TRBV10-3 CAISRLAGANEQYF TGTGCCATCAGCCGACTAGCGGGAGCGAACGAGCAGTACTTC
few NA TRBJ2-4 TRBV7-2 CASSLPSQGIGIQYF TGTGCCAGCAGCTTACCCAGTCAGGGAATTGGCATTCAGTACTTC
NA TRBD1 TRBJ1-6 TRBV6-2/TRBV6-3 CASSQGTGDRRPLHF TGTGCCAGCAGCCAGGGGACAGGCGATAGGCGACCCCTCCACTTT
few NA TRBJ1-2 TRBV19 CASSMIQGYGYTF TGTGCCAGTAGTATGATCCAGGGCTATGGCTACACCTTC
NA TRBD2 TRBJ2-1 TRBV6-1 CASSGYLAGGLTNEQFF TGTGCCAGCAGTGGATACCTAGCGGGGGGGCTCACGAATGAGCAGTTCTTC
few TRBD1 TRBJ1-1 TRBV5-3 CASSLHSTGVSFPTNTEAFF TGTGCCAGCAGCTTACATTCGACAGGGGTTAGCTTCCCCACGAACACTGAAGCTTTCTTT
NA NA TRBJ2-1 TRBV28 CASSLSSAGEQFF TGTGCCAGCAGTTTATCGTCGGCAGGTGAGCAGTTCTTC
many TRBD2 TRBJ2-1 TRBV19 CASKAGTYNEQFF TGTGCCAGTAAAGCGGGGACCTACAATGAGCAGTTCTTC
once NA TRBJ1-1 TRBV5-4 CASNPREGRATEAFF TGTGCCAGCAACCCCCGCGAGGGAAGAGCCACTGAAGCTTTCTTT
many NA TRBJ2-5 TRBV7-2 CASSGTATGTQYF TGTGCCAGCAGCGGGACTGCGACCGGGACCCAGTACTTC
many NA TRBJ1-5 TRBV7-2 CASSLAHLGAAQPQHF TGTGCCAGCAGCTTAGCGCACTTGGGGGCGGCTCAGCCCCAGCATTTT
many NA TRBJ1-2 TRBV7-9 CASRVGQLYGYTF TGTGCCAGCAGGGTGGGGCAACTCTATGGCTACACCTTC
few TRBD2 TRBJ2-3 TRBV4-1 CASSQESLAGNTQYF TGCGCCAGCAGCCAAGAGTCCCTAGCGGGAAATACGCAGTATTTT
NA TRBD1 TRBJ1-3 TRBV6-2/TRBV6-3 CASSGQAVSGNTIYF TGTGCCAGCAGCGGACAGGCCGTCTCTGGAAACACCATATATTTT
NA TRBD2 TRBJ2-1 TRBV7-6 CASGPLFTSSGDYNEQFF TGTGCCAGCGGCCCTCTCTTTACTTCTAGCGGGGACTACAATGAGCAGTTCTTC